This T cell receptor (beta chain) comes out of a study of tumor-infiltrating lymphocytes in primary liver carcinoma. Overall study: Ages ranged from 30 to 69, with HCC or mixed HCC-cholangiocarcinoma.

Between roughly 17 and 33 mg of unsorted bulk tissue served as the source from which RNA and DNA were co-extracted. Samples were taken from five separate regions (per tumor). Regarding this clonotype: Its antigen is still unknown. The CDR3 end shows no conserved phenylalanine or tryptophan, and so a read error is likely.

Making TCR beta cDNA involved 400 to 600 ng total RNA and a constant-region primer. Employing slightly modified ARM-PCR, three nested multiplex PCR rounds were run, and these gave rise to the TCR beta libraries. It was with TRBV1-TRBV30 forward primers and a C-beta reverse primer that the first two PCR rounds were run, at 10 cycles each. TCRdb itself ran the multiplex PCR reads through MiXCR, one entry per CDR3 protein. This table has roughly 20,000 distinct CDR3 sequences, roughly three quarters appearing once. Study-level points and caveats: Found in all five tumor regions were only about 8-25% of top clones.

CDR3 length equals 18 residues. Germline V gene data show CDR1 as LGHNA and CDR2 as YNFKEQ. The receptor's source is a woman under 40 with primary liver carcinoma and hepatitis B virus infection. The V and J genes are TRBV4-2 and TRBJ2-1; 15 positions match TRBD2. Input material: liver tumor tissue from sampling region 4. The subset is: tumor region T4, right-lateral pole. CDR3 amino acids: CACSLRTSGRAEVNEQFL. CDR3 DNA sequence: TGTGCCTGCAGCCTCAGGACTAGCGGGAGGGCCGAGGTGAATGAGCAGTTCCTC.